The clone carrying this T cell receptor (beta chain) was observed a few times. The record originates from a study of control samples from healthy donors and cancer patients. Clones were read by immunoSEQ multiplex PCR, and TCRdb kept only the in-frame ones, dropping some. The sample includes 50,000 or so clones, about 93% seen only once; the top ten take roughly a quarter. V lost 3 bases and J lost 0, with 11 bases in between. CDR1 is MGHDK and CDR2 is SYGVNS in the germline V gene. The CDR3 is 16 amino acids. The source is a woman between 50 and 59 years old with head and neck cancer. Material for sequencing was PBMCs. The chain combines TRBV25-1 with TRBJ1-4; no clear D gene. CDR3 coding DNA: TGTGCCAGCAGTGAGGTCGGACGAGCAACTAATGAAAAACTGTTTTTT. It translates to CASSEVGRATNEKLFF. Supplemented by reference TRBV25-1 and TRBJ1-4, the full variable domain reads EADIYQTPRYLVIGTGKKITLECSQTMGHDKMYWYQQDPGMELHLIHYSYGVNSTEKGDLSSESTVSRIRTEHFPLTLESARPSHTSQYLCASSEVGRATNEKLFFGSGTQLSVL.